This T cell receptor beta chain is drawn from a study of blood T cells in healthy people across ages. PCR was performed a second time for about 7 to 11 cycles using a sample-barcoded 5' primer and a J-beta primer mix. The template-switch adaptor, which had 12 random nucleotides, put a tag on each cDNA molecule. In TCRdb, the 5' RACE reads were re-called with MiXCR into one record per CDR3 protein. The top ten clones hold about 8% of a sample with about 1,800,000 distinct CDR3 sequences, roughly 27% of them seen once. PBMCs, at least 7 million per sample, were isolated. Germline CDR1 SGHNT, CDR2 YYREEE (reference sequence). This CDR3 is built from 14 residues. V dropped 4 bases and J dropped 7 bases, with 15 bases sitting between them. Study conclusions and caveats: Donor CMV status was unknown, possibly confounding expanded clonotype changes.

A remark on this clonotype: What it recognizes is unknown.

The chain is built from TRBV5-4 and TRBJ1-5; D remains ambiguous. This TCR was sampled from a woman aged 30 to 39 in good health. The sequenced sample consisted of blood. The CDR3 region has the DNA TGTGCCAGCAGCCCTGATCCAAAGGGACAGCCCCAGCATTTT. Amino acids: CASSPDPKGQPQHF.